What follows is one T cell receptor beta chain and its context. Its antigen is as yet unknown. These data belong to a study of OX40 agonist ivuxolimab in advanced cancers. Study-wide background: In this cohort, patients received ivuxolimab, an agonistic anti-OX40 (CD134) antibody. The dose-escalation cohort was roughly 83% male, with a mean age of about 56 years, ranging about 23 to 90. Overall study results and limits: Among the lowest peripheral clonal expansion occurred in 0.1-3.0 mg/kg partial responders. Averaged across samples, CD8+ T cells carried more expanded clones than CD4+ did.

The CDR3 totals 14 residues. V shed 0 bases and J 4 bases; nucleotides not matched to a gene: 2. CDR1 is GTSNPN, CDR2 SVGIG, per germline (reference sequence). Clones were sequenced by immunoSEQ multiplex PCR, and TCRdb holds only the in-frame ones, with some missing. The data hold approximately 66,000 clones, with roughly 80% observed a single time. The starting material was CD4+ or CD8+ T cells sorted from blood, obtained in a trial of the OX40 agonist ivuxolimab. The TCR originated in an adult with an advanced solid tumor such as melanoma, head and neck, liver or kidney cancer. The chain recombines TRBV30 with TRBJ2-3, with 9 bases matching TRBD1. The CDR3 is CAWSVRQGADTQYF. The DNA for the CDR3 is TGTGCCTGGAGTGTACGACAGGGGGCAGATACGCAGTATTTT. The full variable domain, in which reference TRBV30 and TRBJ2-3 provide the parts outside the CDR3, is SQTIHQWPATLVQPVGSPLSLECTVEGTSNPNLYWYRQAAGRGLQLLFYSVGIGQISSEVPQNLSASRPQDRQFILSSKKLLLSDSGFYLCAWSVRQGADTQYFGPGTRLTVL.